The present entry profiles one TCR beta chain with its context. Its antigen is not identified. Sequenced by immunoSEQ multiplex PCR; TCRdb stores in-frame clones only, minus some. There are just under 150,000 clones in the sample; 70% to 90% occur only once, and approximately 5% lies in the top ten. The data were obtained in a study of T cell responses to AZD1222 COVID-19 vaccine. Study observations and caveats: With two AZD1222 doses given, Spike-specific TCR breadth and depth both rose.

Analyses pooled second doses at about 4 or about 12 weeks. Germline-derived CDR1 and CDR2 are LNHNV and YYDKDF (reference sequence). The CDR3 totals 14 residues. Trimming cost V 5 bases and J 4 bases; bases outside gene matches: 3. The TCR sequence derives from an adult who received the AZD1222 COVID-19 vaccine. This chain links TRBV15 with TRBJ2-2; 8 bases match TRBD1. The sample consisted of peripheral blood, taken 28 days after the second AZD1222 dose. This CDR3 is CATSLDRATGELFF. For the CDR3, the DNA is TGTGCCACCAGCCTGGACAGGGCCACCGGGGAGCTGTTTTTT.